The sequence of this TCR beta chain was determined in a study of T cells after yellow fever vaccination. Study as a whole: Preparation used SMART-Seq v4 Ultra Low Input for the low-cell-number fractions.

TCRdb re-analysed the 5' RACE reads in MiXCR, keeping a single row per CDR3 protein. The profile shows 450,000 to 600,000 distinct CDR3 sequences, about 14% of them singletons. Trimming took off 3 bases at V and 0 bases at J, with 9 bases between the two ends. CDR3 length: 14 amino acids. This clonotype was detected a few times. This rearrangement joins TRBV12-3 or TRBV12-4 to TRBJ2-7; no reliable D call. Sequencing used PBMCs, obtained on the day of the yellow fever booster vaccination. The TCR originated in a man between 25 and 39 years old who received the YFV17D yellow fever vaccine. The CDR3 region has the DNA TGTGCCAGCAGTTTGTGGGAAGCCTCCTACGAGCAGTACTTC. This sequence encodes CASSLWEASYEQYF.